This TCR beta chain was recorded in a study of T cell responses to AZD1222 COVID-19 vaccine. General study results and limits: The donor group comprised mostly white British people and more females; the analysis possibly underestimated clonal diversity.

The sample holds a few counts of this clone. The antigen is not known. Germline trimming cut 4 bases from V and 2 bases from J; bases unmatched to any gene: 10. The CDR3 consists of 16 residues. Germline values: CDR1 MNHEY, CDR2 SMNVEV (reference sequence). This table comes from immunoSEQ multiplex PCR, and its TCRdb copy is limited to in-frame clones, with some not included. The table records over 150,000 clones, about nine tenths of them present only once. This clonotype originated in an adult in good health. Sequences were derived from peripheral blood, sampled on day 0 of AZD1222 vaccination. The rearrangement joins TRBV27 to TRBJ2-7, with 8 bases lining up with TRBD1. The CDR3 DNA is TGTGCCAGCAGTTCTAGTTTGGGGACAGGAGCCTACGAGCAGTACTTC. It yields the protein CASSSSLGTGAYEQYF.